The rows below give T cell receptor beta chains drawn from one sample of a study of shared clonotypes between healthy human individuals. Measured with immunoSEQ multiplex PCR; TCRdb has only the in-frame clones, and not every one. The profile covers hundreds of thousands of clones, with around four fifths appearing a single time and 1.5% to 2% taken by the ten largest. Sequenced: memory CD4+ T cells sorted from blood. The receptor set was obtained from a woman younger than 45 in good health. The CDR3 runs from the conserved cysteine through the conserved F or W. The D gene is left open where the match is weak. A row's size may be missing; if present it is once, few, many or a size class.

len: 16
abundance: NA
d_gene: NA
j_gene: TRBJ2-3
v_gene: TRBV28
CDR3aa: CASSLSGGPGTDTQYF
CDR3nt: TGTGCCAGCAGTTTATCCGGAGGCCCTGGCACAGATACGCAGTATTTT

len: 13
abundance: NA
d_gene: NA
j_gene: TRBJ2-3
v_gene: TRBV25-1
CDR3aa: CASSEGETDTQYF
CDR3nt: TGTGCCAGCAGTGAAGGCGAAACAGATACGCAGTATTTT

len: 14
abundance: NA
d_gene: TRBD1
j_gene: TRBJ1-2
v_gene: TRBV6-6
CDR3aa: CASSWDRGRNGYTF
CDR3nt: TGTGCCAGCAGTTGGGACAGGGGGCGCAATGGCTACACCTTC

len: 16
abundance: once
d_gene: NA
j_gene: TRBJ1-6
v_gene: TRBV7-9
CDR3aa: CASSPNTGAQNSPLHF
CDR3nt: TGTGCCAGCAGCCCCAACACGGGGGCGCAGAATTCACCCCTCCACTTT

len: 15
abundance: few
d_gene: NA
j_gene: TRBJ2-7
v_gene: TRBV7-2
CDR3aa: CASSWNRLGPGEQYF
CDR3nt: TGTGCCAGCAGCTGGAACAGACTCGGCCCGGGAGAGCAGTACTTC

len: 13
abundance: NA
d_gene: NA
j_gene: TRBJ1-1
v_gene: TRBV27
CDR3aa: CASREFRATEAFF
CDR3nt: TGTGCCAGCAGAGAGTTCAGGGCCACTGAAGCTTTCTTT

len: 14
abundance: NA
d_gene: TRBD2
j_gene: TRBJ2-5
v_gene: TRBV5-1
CDR3aa: CASRPSGGQETQYF
CDR3nt: TGCGCCAGCAGGCCTAGCGGGGGCCAAGAGACCCAGTACTTC

len: 13
abundance: NA
d_gene: TRBD1
j_gene: TRBJ2-5
v_gene: TRBV7-9
CDR3aa: CASSWTGRETQYF
CDR3nt: TGTGCCAGCAGCTGGACAGGGAGAGAGACCCAGTACTTC

len: 12
abundance: few
d_gene: NA
j_gene: TRBJ1-4
v_gene: TRBV2
CDR3aa: CASFGLNEKLFF
CDR3nt: TGTGCCAGTTTCGGCTTAAATGAAAAACTGTTTTTT

len: 19
abundance: NA
d_gene: TRBD2
j_gene: TRBJ2-1
v_gene: TRBV5-4
CDR3aa: CASSAKLAGGPIGINEQFF
CDR3nt: TGTGCCAGCAGCGCGAAACTAGCGGGAGGGCCAATAGGTATCAATGAGCAGTTCTTC

len: 14
abundance: NA
d_gene: TRBD1
j_gene: TRBJ1-2
v_gene: TRBV7-9
CDR3aa: CASSNRDSFYGYTF
CDR3nt: TGTGCCAGCAGCAACCGGGACAGCTTCTATGGCTACACCTTC

len: 12
abundance: NA
d_gene: NA
j_gene: TRBJ1-6
v_gene: TRBV6-6
CDR3aa: CASSQSWGSLHF
CDR3nt: TGTGCCAGCAGTCAATCATGGGGATCCCTCCACTTT

len: 15
abundance: NA
d_gene: TRBD2
j_gene: TRBJ2-7
v_gene: TRBV9
CDR3aa: CASSIRLAGVGEQYF
CDR3nt: TGTGCCAGCAGCATCCGACTAGCGGGAGTGGGGGAGCAGTACTTC

len: 11
abundance: NA
d_gene: NA
j_gene: TRBJ2-3
v_gene: TRBV20-1
CDR3aa: CSASNLDTQYF
CDR3nt: TGCAGTGCTAGTAACCTAGATACGCAGTATTTT

len: 15
abundance: NA
d_gene: NA
j_gene: TRBJ2-7
v_gene: TRBV11-2
CDR3aa: CASSRDPGGSYEQYF
CDR3nt: TGTGCCAGCAGCCGAGACCCCGGGGGCTCCTACGAGCAGTACTTC

len: 15
abundance: NA
d_gene: TRBD2
j_gene: TRBJ2-7
v_gene: TRBV27
CDR3aa: CASSSLAGGGYEQYF
CDR3nt: TGTGCCAGCAGTTCTCTAGCGGGAGGCGGGTACGAGCAGTACTTC

len: 14
abundance: once
d_gene: NA
j_gene: TRBJ2-4
v_gene: TRBV4-1
CDR3aa: CASSQREGKNIQYF
CDR3nt: TGCGCCAGCAGCCAACGTGAGGGAAAAAACATTCAGTACTTC

len: 14
abundance: NA
d_gene: TRBD2
j_gene: TRBJ2-7
v_gene: TRBV6-1
CDR3aa: CASGHSGDLYEQYF
CDR3nt: TGTGCCAGCGGCCATAGCGGGGACCTTTACGAGCAGTACTTC

len: 16
abundance: once
d_gene: NA
j_gene: TRBJ1-2
v_gene: TRBV5-5
CDR3aa: CASSLALAGEIYGYTF
CDR3nt: TGTGCCAGCAGCTTGGCCTTGGCAGGGGAGATCTATGGCTACACCTTC

len: 14
abundance: NA
d_gene: NA
j_gene: TRBJ2-7
v_gene: TRBV7-8
CDR3aa: CASSLLTNSYEQYF
CDR3nt: TGTGCCAGCAGCTTACTTACTAACTCCTACGAGCAGTACTTC

len: 13
abundance: NA
d_gene: NA
j_gene: TRBJ1-5
v_gene: TRBV7-9
CDR3aa: CASSLASDQPQHF
CDR3nt: TGTGCCAGCAGCTTAGCGAGTGATCAGCCCCAGCATTTT

len: 14
abundance: NA
d_gene: TRBD1
j_gene: TRBJ2-1
v_gene: TRBV11-2
CDR3aa: CASSSGQGYNEQFF
CDR3nt: TGTGCCAGCAGCTCCGGACAGGGCTACAATGAGCAGTTCTTC

len: 15
abundance: many
d_gene: NA
j_gene: TRBJ2-5
v_gene: TRBV5-1
CDR3aa: CASSPGRGPQETQYF
CDR3nt: TGCGCCAGCAGCCCCGGAAGAGGGCCCCAAGAGACCCAGTACTTC

len: 16
abundance: few
d_gene: TRBD2
j_gene: TRBJ2-3
v_gene: TRBV7-2
CDR3aa: CASSLIGTTLTDTQYF
CDR3nt: TGTGCCAGCAGCCTAATCGGGACTACGCTCACAGATACGCAGTATTTT

len: 13
abundance: NA
d_gene: NA
j_gene: TRBJ2-3
v_gene: TRBV7-9
CDR3aa: CASSSTLSDTQYF
CDR3nt: TGTGCCAGCAGCTCGACATTATCAGATACGCAGTATTTT

len: 15
abundance: many
d_gene: TRBD2
j_gene: TRBJ2-7
v_gene: TRBV5-1
CDR3aa: CASTPLAGVEYEQYF
CDR3nt: TGCGCCAGCACGCCGCTAGCGGGAGTGGAGTACGAGCAGTACTTC

len: 14
abundance: NA
d_gene: NA
j_gene: TRBJ1-6
v_gene: TRBV6-5
CDR3aa: CASSRTEEDSPLHF
CDR3nt: TGTGCCAGCAGCCGGACAGAGGAGGACTCACCCCTCCACTTT

len: 13
abundance: NA
d_gene: NA
j_gene: TRBJ1-5
v_gene: TRBV10-1
CDR3aa: CATAKAGNQPQHF
CDR3nt: TGCGCCACCGCTAAGGCGGGCAATCAGCCCCAGCATTTT

len: 15
abundance: NA
d_gene: NA
j_gene: TRBJ2-5
v_gene: TRBV5-6
CDR3aa: CASSPTGGAGETQYF
CDR3nt: TGTGCCAGCAGCCCCACGGGGGGCGCGGGAGAGACCCAGTACTTC

len: 16
abundance: few
d_gene: TRBD2
j_gene: TRBJ2-3
v_gene: TRBV5-4
CDR3aa: CASSSGTSRTTDTQYF
CDR3nt: TGTGCCAGCAGCTCCGGGACTAGCAGAACCACAGATACGCAGTATTTT

len: 14
abundance: NA
d_gene: NA
j_gene: TRBJ2-7
v_gene: TRBV23-1
CDR3aa: CARAGRQPFYEQYF
CDR3nt: TGCGCCAGGGCCGGGCGACAGCCTTTCTACGAGCAGTACTTC

len: 12
abundance: NA
d_gene: NA
j_gene: TRBJ2-1
v_gene: TRBV18
CDR3aa: CASSRLHNEQFF
CDR3nt: TGTGCCAGCTCTAGGCTTCACAATGAGCAGTTCTTC

len: 14
abundance: NA
d_gene: NA
j_gene: TRBJ1-3
v_gene: TRBV28
CDR3aa: CASSPDLSRNTIYF
CDR3nt: TGTGCCAGCAGTCCGGACCTGTCTAGGAACACCATATATTTT

len: 15
abundance: NA
d_gene: TRBD1
j_gene: TRBJ1-2
v_gene: TRBV5-1
CDR3aa: CASSHGTANNYGYTF
CDR3nt: TGCGCCAGCAGTCACGGGACAGCAAATAACTATGGCTACACCTTC

len: 14
abundance: NA
d_gene: NA
j_gene: TRBJ1-1
v_gene: TRBV28
CDR3aa: CASSLAGMNTEAFF
CDR3nt: TGTGCCAGCAGTTTAGCGGGAATGAACACTGAAGCTTTCTTT